Ten or more counts support the clone carrying this T cell receptor (beta chain). This specimen comes from a study of metastatic and nonmetastatic thyroid tumors. About the research overall: The study looked at repertoires side by side in blood and in tumor or nodule tissue from malignant and benign thyroid patients.

The CDR3 spans 14 residues. The germline V and J ends were trimmed by 3 bases and 1 base, with 6 bases remaining between them. Per the original data handling: What underpinned the distant-metastasis classifier for papillary thyroid cancer was the set of CDR3 differences across clinicopathological groups. TCRdb re-called the PCR reads via MiXCR. The V and J calls and clone size are TCRdb's, not the authors'. This sample has tens of thousands of clones, with approximately 12% found just once. Thyroid surgery was performed in patients who had received no treatment beforehand. The TCR was taken from a female donor with papillary thyroid cancer or a benign thyroid nodule (not recorded which). Some clones in this sample may be carry-over from other donors' samples. The sequenced sample consisted of tumor tissue. V and J are TRBV12-3 or TRBV12-4 and TRBJ2-2; D call uncertain. The CDR3 is CASSFSENTGELFF. CDR3 DNA: TGTGCCAGCAGTTTTTCGGAGAACACCGGGGAGCTGTTTTTT.